These 20 T cell receptor beta chains were all obtained from the same sample, sequenced in a study of cytomegalovirus exposure and HLA in healthy donors. 60 Vbeta and 13 Jbeta primers were used in PCR. Repertoires were generated with immunoSEQ multiplex PCR, while TCRdb's copy carries only in-frame clones and drops some. This listing includes roughly 200,000 clones. Sequencing used PBMCs. The receptors stem from a man aged 30 to 39 in good health and CMV-seronegative.

This chain links TRBV5-4 with TRBJ2-3, with 10 bases that match TRBD2. Germline V lookup: CDR1 SGHNT, CDR2 YYREEE (reference sequence). Trimming cost V 4 bases and J 2 bases; bases outside gene matches: 7. This CDR3 spans 16 amino acids. CDR3 nucleotide sequence: TGTGCCAGCAGCCCCGGGACTAGCGAGACCACAGATACGCAGTATTTT. Protein: CASSPGTSETTDTQYF.

The gene calls are TRBV7-8 and TRBJ2-5; 10 nucleotides agree with TRBD2. V dropped 5 bases and J dropped 2; count of bases not matched to a gene: 11. The CDR3 runs to 17 residues. Per the germline V gene, CDR1 is SGHVS and CDR2 is FQNEAQ. CDR3 nucleotide sequence: TGTGCCAGCAGCATAAGAAGGACTAGCGGTAAACAAGAGACCCAGTACTTC. Protein: CASSIRRTSGKQETQYF.

V is TRBV29-1 and J is TRBJ1-1; possibly TRBD1 for D (6 bases). Germline V gene sequence: CDR1 SQVTM, CDR2 ANQGSEA. CDR3 length: 11 amino acids. Between the trimmed V and J ends, which lost 8 bases and 8 bases, there was a span of 15 bases. CDR3 protein: CSIRGGAEAFF. CDR3 DNA: TGCAGCATTCGTGGGGGGGCCGAAGCTTTCTTT.

The rearrangement joins TRBV9 to TRBJ2-5, with a possible D match to TRBD2 (6 bases). In germline, CDR1 is SGDLS, CDR2 YYNGEE. V was trimmed by 0 bases and J by 1 base, leaving 10 bases between them. This CDR3 comprises 15 residues. The CDR3 here is CASSVGGGIQETQYF. CDR3 in DNA: TGTGCCAGCAGCGTAGGGGGCGGGATCCAAGAGACCCAGTACTTC.

The rearrangement joins TRBV7-8 to TRBJ1-3; D remains ambiguous. Trimming stripped 3 bases from V and 0 bases from J, with 15 bases between. The CDR3 length is 17 residues. Per germline, CDR1 SGHVS and CDR2 FQNEAQ. Written as DNA, the CDR3 is TGTGCCAGCAGCTTCGGCTTCGGGGAAGCCTCTGGAAACACCATATATTTT. Protein sequence: CASSFGFGEASGNTIYF.

V is TRBV6-5 and J is TRBJ2-2; D perhaps matches TRBD2 (6 bases). The CDR3 runs to 14 residues. Germline values: CDR1 MNHEY, CDR2 SVGAGI. The V end was cut by 7 bases, the J end by 4 bases, with 13 bases between. CDR3 nucleotide sequence: TGTGCCAGCAACAGGAGGGAAGGCACCGGGGAGCTGTTTTTT. Translation gives CASNRREGTGELFF.

V and J are TRBV11-2 and TRBJ2-7; 7 bases match TRBD1. Germline assignment: CDR1 SGHAT and CDR2 FQNNGV. The V segment lost 5 bases and the J segment 6 bases; nucleotides outside the gene matches: 10. The CDR3 is 14 residues long. CDR3: CASSPTGTVLEQYF. CDR3 nucleotides: TGTGCCAGCAGCCCTACCGGGACAGTTCTCGAGCAGTACTTC. Based on the CDR3 plus reference TRBV11-2 and TRBJ2-7, the full variable domain is EAGVAQSPRYKIIEKRQSVAFWCNPISGHATLYWYQQILGQGPKLLIQFQNNGVVDDSQLPKDRFSAERLKGVDSTLKIQPAKLEDSAVYLCASSPTGTVLEQYFGPGTRLTVT.

The genes are TRBV5-4 and TRBJ2-2; TRBD2 might be the D (6 bases). Germline V gene sequence: CDR1 SGHNT, CDR2 YYREEE (reference sequence). V lost 0 bases to trimming and J lost 4 bases, with 10 bases between them. This CDR3 is 15 amino acids long. CDR3 DNA: TGTGCCAGCAGCTTGGCTGTCGGGAGCACCGGGGAGCTGTTTTTT. This gives the protein CASSLAVGSTGELFF.

The chain employs TRBV7-3 and TRBJ2-2, with D possibly TRBD1 on 5 matching bases. Per the germline V gene, CDR1 is SGHTA and CDR2 is FQGTGA. V was cut by 5 bases and J by 1 base, with 8 bases left in between. The CDR3 length is 14 residues. DNA of the CDR3: TGTGCCAGCAGCGAGACAGTGAACACCGGGGAGCTGTTTTTT. It encodes CASSETVNTGELFF.

This chain links TRBV19 with TRBJ2-1; 13 nucleotides line up with TRBD2. CDR3 length: 13 residues. The V segment lost 8 bases and the J segment 10 bases; nucleotides outside the gene matches: 5. Per germline, CDR1 LNHDA and CDR2 SQIVND (reference sequence). The CDR3 DNA is TGTGCCAGTGGGGGACTAGCGGGGTCAGAGCAGTTCTTC. This gives the protein CASGGLAGSEQFF.

This chain connects TRBV7-9 to TRBJ2-1; possibly TRBD2 for D (6 bases). V was pared by 3 bases and J by 9 bases, with 15 bases between. CDR3 length: 14 amino acids. Per the germline V gene, CDR1 is SEHNR and CDR2 is FQNEAQ (reference sequence). This chain's CDR3 is CASSFASEAGEQFF. As DNA, the CDR3 is TGTGCCAGCAGCTTTGCTAGCGAGGCGGGTGAGCAGTTCTTC.

The rearrangement joins TRBV5-8 to TRBJ1-5, with a weak D call TRBD1 (5 bases). Trimming removed 1 base from V and 1 base from J, with 9 bases in between. The CDR3 length is 15 residues. CDR1 and CDR2 (germline): SGHTS, YDEGEE. The CDR3 bases are TGTGCCAGCAGCTTGAGTAGACAGAGCAATCAGCCCCAGCATTTT. Translation gives CASSLSRQSNQPQHF.

The rearrangement joins TRBV11-3 to TRBJ1-4; D is unclear. Deletions cut 3 bases from V and 3 bases from J, with 11 bases between. Germline V gene data show CDR1 as SGHNT and CDR2 as YENEEA. The CDR3 contains 15 residues. CDR3 region: CASSFRGRANEKLFF. CDR3 DNA sequence: TGTGCCAGCAGCTTTAGAGGGAGGGCTAATGAAAAACTGTTTTTT. Supplemented by reference TRBV11-3 and TRBJ1-4, the full variable domain reads EAGVVQSPRYKIIEKKQPVAFWCNPISGHNTLYWYLQNLGQGPELLIRYENEEAVDDSQLPKDRFSAERLKGVDSTLKIQPAELGDSAVYLCASSFRGRANEKLFFGSGTQLSVL.

V gene TRBV5-6 combines with J gene TRBJ2-7; D is unresolved. Germline CDR1 is SGHDT and CDR2 is YYEEEE. CDR3 length: 14 residues. V lost 0 bases and J 2 bases, leaving 9 bases between the germline ends. CDR3 nucleotides: TGTGCCAGCAGCTTGGCTCGAGGAACCTACGAGCAGTACTTC. Translation: CASSLARGTYEQYF.

The chain uses TRBV19 and TRBJ2-1; possible D gene TRBD2, 6 bases. Germline-derived CDR1 and CDR2 are LNHDA and SQIVND (reference sequence). CDR3 size: 14 residues. V gave up 4 bases and J gave up 4 bases, with 11 bases separating them. CDR3 in amino acids: CASSTTGVYNEQFF. In nucleotides, the CDR3 is TGTGCCAGTAGTACCACGGGGGTGTACAATGAGCAGTTCTTC.

The chain recombines TRBV10-3 with TRBJ2-7; 11 bases match TRBD1. The germline CDR1 and CDR2 sequences are ENHRY and SYGVKD. J lost 3 bases, V lost 7 bases, and 8 bases had no gene match. The CDR3 length is 15 residues. CDR3 amino acids: CAIKKTGQGVYEQYF. CDR3 bases: TGTGCCATCAAAAAAACGGGACAGGGGGTCTACGAGCAGTACTTC.

V usage is TRBV5-6 and J usage is TRBJ1-1; 7 bases fit TRBD1. Looked up from germline, CDR1 is SGHDT and CDR2 is YYEEEE. The trim removed 2 bases at V and 8 bases at J, leaving 0 bases unmatched. CDR3 size: 11 residues. CDR3 amino acids: CASSFRGEAFF. The CDR3 DNA sequence: TGTGCCAGCAGCTTCAGGGGGGAAGCTTTCTTT.

Comments on this clone: Other DNA sequences in this specimen translate into the identical CDR3. For the CDR3, the DNA is TGTGCCAGCAGCTTAGGGCAGAACACTGAAGCTTTCTTT. Translation: CASSLGQNTEAFF. V usage is TRBV7-9 and J usage is TRBJ1-1; no clear D. V dropped 1 base and J dropped 1 base, with 4 bases sitting between them. CDR1 is SEHNR, CDR2 FQNEAQ, per germline (reference sequence). This CDR3 region has 13 residues.

The DNA for the CDR3 is TGTGCCAGCAGGCCGACAGGGGGCACCGGGGAGCTGTTTTTT. Amino acid sequence: CASRPTGGTGELFF. The chain has TRBV7-9 and TRBJ2-2; 9 positions match TRBD1. After removal of 6 bases from V and 4 bases from J, the junction contained 3 bases not matched to a gene. CDR3 size: 14 residues. Germline-derived CDR1 and CDR2 are SEHNR and FQNEAQ (reference sequence).

The gene calls are TRBV2 and TRBJ2-5, with TRBD1 matching 11 bases. Germline CDR1 SNHLY, CDR2 FYNNEI. This CDR3 has 14 residues. V was clipped by 6 bases and J by 4 bases; unmatched bases: 4. DNA for the CDR3: TGTGCCAGCAGCGTGGACAGGGGGCGAGAGACCCAGTACTTC. As protein: CASSVDRGRETQYF. The variable domain in full, completed from reference TRBV2 and TRBJ2-5, reads EPEVTQTPSHQVTQMGQEVILRCVPISNHLYFYWYRQILGQKVEFLVSFYNNEISEKSEIFDDQFSVERPDGSNFTLKIRSTKLEDSAMYFCASSVDRGRETQYFGPGTRLLVL.